Below, one T cell receptor beta chain is given with its context. This clonotype came up once. Its binding antigen is unknown. No much larger clonotype is one base removed from it; base qualities were not supplied. One read alone is weak evidence. From its cysteine to its phenylalanine, the CDR3 spans 15 amino acids. CDR3 DNA is the only sequence kept; it has 45 bases, read in frame from the first base. From V the trimming removes 5 bases and from J it removes 7 bases, while the gene matches leave 8 bases of the junction unaccounted for. This entry comes from a study of T cells in Graves' hyperthyroidism and ophthalmopathy (dated by TCRdb to 2018 to 2020). Looking at the study overall: Peripheral blood samples were taken at initial diagnosis, before any treatment was given. For training and testing, the 100 patients in the discovery cohort were randomly divided in a 7:3 ratio. A discovery cohort of around 100 patients, about 43 with Graves' ophthalmopathy and about 58 with stable Graves' hyperthyroidism, was used to find distinguishing TCR V-J signatures. Whether ophthalmopathy could be predicted prospectively was tested in an independent validation cohort made up of fewer than 20 hyperthyroidism patients plus 17 patients who later progressed to ophthalmopathy. After blood sampling, hyperthyroidism patients were treated with methimazole at a starting dose of 30 mg daily, and ophthalmopathy patients were treated with high-dose intravenous methylprednisolone. According to the paper, TCR Vbeta CDR3 sequencing was carried out on some 140 peripheral blood samples, which came from over 40 ophthalmopathy, roughly 75 hyperthyroidism and approximately 17 progressor patients. The study also compared thyroid tissue and blood T-cell repertoires from 6 or 7 Graves' hyperthyroidism patients. The paper as a whole reports these results and caveats: A 13 V-J signature model separated ophthalmopathy from stable hyperthyroidism, with nearly 90% sensitivity and 81% to 83% specificity in cross-validation and 80%/75% in testing. No statistical method was used to fix the sample size in advance, and group allocation was not hidden from the investigators. During validation, the model predicted progression to ophthalmopathy a median of approximately 7 months ahead of onset, with 60% to 71% sensitivity and under 85% specificity. Blood samples also contained most of the expanded thyroid clonotypes (frequency above 0.001), which suggests that blood repertoires may reflect thyroid immune responses.

The TCR beta CDR3 regions were amplified from RNA transcripts. For the first round of RT-PCR on the TCR CDR3, the HTBI primer set was used together with the Qiagen OneStep RT-PCR kit. The libraries were constructed in a second round of multiplex PCR and then size-selected and purified. Sequencing of the libraries was done on an Illumina HiSeq2000 using paired-end 100 bp reads. Under the source paper's analysis protocol: SOAPnuke was used to process the raw data, removing reads that contained adapters or uncalled bases, had a mean Phred below 15, or lacked an exact match to the constant primer or identifier. COPE v1.2.5 was used to merge high-quality paired reads, and clonotypes were defined as unique nucleotide sequences. Clonotypes were aligned to IMGT TRBV, TRBD and TRBJ reference segments using MiTCR v1.1. The analysis included only V-J combinations with a frequency above 0.0001, which together covered around 99% of the repertoires. The TCS score was defined as F50 (clonal expansion) divided by E x V (chaos), with BLOSUM62-based TCRdist calculated between CDR3 peptides within each V-J. Welch's t-statistics and random forest reduced some 510 V-J features to around 14, which were used in a naive Bayes classifier (R e1071). TCRdb redid the processing of the public reads, applying fastp at Q25 and MiXCR, and retained in-frame beta chains. A single entry per CDR3 protein holds the most common genes and DNA from its merged rows. TCRdb's processing, not the authors' own work, is the source of the V and J calls. Here the sample has 690,000 or so distinct CDR3 sequences; roughly a sixth occur a single time. The ten largest account for roughly a sixth of the sample.

Hyperthyroidism patients were newly diagnosed, had a disease duration of under 2 months, and were aged 18 to 65 years. Exclusion was applied to patients with uncontrolled infections, other autoimmune diseases, pregnancy or lactation. Clinical symptoms, serum thyroxine and TRAb, thyroid ultrasound, and orbital computed tomography formed the basis for the diagnoses. For progressor patients, blood was drawn at the first diagnosis of hyperthyroidism, before any ophthalmopathy symptoms had appeared. Ficoll-Paque density gradient centrifugation was used to isolate PBMCs from approximately 10 ml of fresh peripheral blood. Patients classed as progressors first received a Graves' hyperthyroidism diagnosis and then went on to develop ophthalmopathy during follow-up. Total RNA was extracted with Trizol reagent, and quality was checked on an Agilent 2100 Bioanalyzer.

The clonotype was recovered from a woman aged 50 to 65 with Graves' hyperthyroidism that later progressed to Graves' ophthalmopathy. The specimen was blood. The rearranged segments are TRBV12-3 or TRBV12-4 and TRBJ2-5, with 12 bases aligning to TRBD2. The CDR3 here reads CASSTSGGLARTQYF. The DNA is as follows: TGTGCCAGCAGTACTAGCGGGGGGCTGGCCAGGACCCAGTACTTC.